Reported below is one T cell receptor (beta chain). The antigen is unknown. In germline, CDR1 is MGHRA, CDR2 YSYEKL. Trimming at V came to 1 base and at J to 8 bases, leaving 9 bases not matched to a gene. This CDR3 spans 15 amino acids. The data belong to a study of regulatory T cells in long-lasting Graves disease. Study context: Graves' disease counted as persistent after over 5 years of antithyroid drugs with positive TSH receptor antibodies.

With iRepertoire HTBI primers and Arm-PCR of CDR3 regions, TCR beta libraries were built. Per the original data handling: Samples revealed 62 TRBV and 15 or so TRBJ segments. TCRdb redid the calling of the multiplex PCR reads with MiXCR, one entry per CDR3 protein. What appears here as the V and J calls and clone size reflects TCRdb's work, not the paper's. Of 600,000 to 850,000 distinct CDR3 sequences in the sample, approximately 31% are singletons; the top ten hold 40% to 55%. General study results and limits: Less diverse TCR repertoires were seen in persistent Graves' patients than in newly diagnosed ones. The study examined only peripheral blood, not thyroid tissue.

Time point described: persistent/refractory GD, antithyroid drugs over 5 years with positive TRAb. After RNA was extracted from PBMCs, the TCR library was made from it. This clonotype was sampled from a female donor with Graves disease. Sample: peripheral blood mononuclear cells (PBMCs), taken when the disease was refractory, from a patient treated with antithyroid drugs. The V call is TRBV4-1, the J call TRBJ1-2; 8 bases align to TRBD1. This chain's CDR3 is CASSQGRTGIFGYTF. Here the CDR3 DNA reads TGCGCCAGCAGCCAAGGAAGGACAGGGATTTTCGGCTACACCTTC.